This record covers a single T cell receptor beta chain. V was shortened by 1 base and J by 5 bases, with 8 bases between the two germline ends. CDR1 is SQVTM, CDR2 ANQGSEA, per germline. The CDR3 covers 12 residues. The data derive from a study of T cell changes during pregnancy in multiple sclerosis. TCRdb's table, derived via immunoSEQ multiplex PCR, lists solely in-frame clones and lacks some. This sample has 40,000 to 65,000 clones, with roughly 92% found just once. This sequence was found in a female donor with multiple sclerosis, enrolled in a pregnancy study. This chain connects TRBV29-1 to TRBJ2-5; D is unresolved. Sequencing was performed on CD4+ T cells from peripheral blood mononuclear cells, taken in the third trimester of pregnancy. This CDR3 reads CSVEGITETQYF. The CDR3 DNA reads TGCAGCGTTGAAGGCATAACTGAGACCCAGTACTTC.